The next 21 T cell receptor beta chains were all read from a single sample in a study of T cell clonotyping in hematopoietic cell transplantation. Produced via immunoSEQ multiplex PCR; TCRdb's table is partial and in-frame only. Seen here are about 18,000 clones, 92% observed once, and the top ten hold approximately 5%. Sequencing was done on a sample of peripheral blood mononuclear cells. Source of these receptors: a middle-aged man in good health. Some clones in this sample may be carry-over from other donors' samples.

The gene calls are TRBV19 and TRBJ1-2; TRBD1 might be the D (5 bases). Trimming shortened V by 9 bases and J by 4 bases, and 21 bases separated the two germline ends. There are 15 residues in the CDR3. The germline V gene encodes CDR1 LNHDA and CDR2 SQIVND (reference sequence). In DNA form, the CDR3 reads TGTGCCAGCTCCTCTCCCGACAGTTTCGGCTATGGCTACACCTTC. Its protein product is CASSSPDSFGYGYTF.

The chain's CDR3 is CASSQEILTSGIKYF. In DNA form, the CDR3 reads TGCGCCAGCAGCCAAGAGATCTTAACTAGCGGAATTAAGTATTTT. The chain combines TRBV4-3 with TRBJ2-3; 8 bases align to TRBD2. The CDR3 has 15 amino acids. CDR1 and CDR2 (germline): LGHNA, YSLEER. The V segment lost 0 bases and the J segment 13 bases; nucleotides outside the gene matches: 12.

This clone was detected once. This rearrangement joins TRBV6-5 to TRBJ2-5; perhaps D is TRBD1 or TRBD2 (5 bases each). Germline values: CDR1 MNHEY, CDR2 SVGAGI. The CDR3 has 12 amino acids. The V end was cut by 4 bases, the J end by 7 bases, with 10 bases between. The CDR3, as DNA: TGTGCCAGCAGTTCTGGGGCGGGGACCCAGTACTTC. It is translated as CASSSGAGTQYF.

The V gene is TRBV27, the J gene TRBJ1-6, with D possibly matching TRBD1 (6 bases). Germline values: CDR1 MNHEY, CDR2 SMNVEV (reference sequence). V lost 2 bases to trimming and J lost 0 bases, with 8 bases between them. The CDR3 is 16 amino acids. The CDR3 spells CASSLRGTSYNSPLHF. For the CDR3, the DNA is TGTGCCAGCAGTTTAAGGGGGACCTCCTATAATTCACCCCTCCACTTT.

The chain carries TRBV4-3 and TRBJ2-1, with 11 bases fitting TRBD2. Germline CDR1 and CDR2: LGHNA and YSLEER. This CDR3 spans 16 amino acids. J was trimmed by 0 bases and V by 3 bases; bases with no gene match: 1. DNA for the CDR3: TGCGCCAGCAGCCAGGGGACTAGCGGCTCCTACAATGAGCAGTTCTTC. Translating gives CASSQGTSGSYNEQFF.

The chain uses TRBV15 and TRBJ2-2; 11 positions match TRBD1. CDR3 size: 22 residues. The V gene end was trimmed by 1 base and the J gene end by 0 bases; junction bases not matched to a gene: 16. The germline V gene encodes CDR1 LNHNV and CDR2 YYDKDF (reference sequence). CDR3 amino acids: CATSRAHPNGTGGIPNTGELFF. In DNA, the CDR3 is TGTGCCACCAGCAGAGCTCACCCAAATGGGACAGGGGGAATTCCGAACACCGGGGAGCTGTTTTTT.

J is TRBJ2-3 and V is TRBV28; 7 nucleotides align to TRBD2. After removal of 4 bases from V and 0 bases from J, the junction contained 4 bases not matched to a gene. Looked up from germline, CDR1 is MDHEN and CDR2 is SYDVKM. The CDR3 is made up of 15 amino acids. CDR3 bases: TGTGCCAGCAGTTCGGGGGGAGACAGCACAGATACGCAGTATTTT. Protein: CASSSGGDSTDTQYF.

This clone has a single count. V and J are TRBV9 and TRBJ2-5; 15 bases agree with TRBD2. Trimming cost V 0 bases and J 4 bases; bases outside gene matches: 7. This CDR3 has 18 amino acids. CDR1 and CDR2 from the germline V gene are SGDLS and YYNGEE. The CDR3 DNA follows: TGTGCCAGCAGCGTAGGAGGACTAGCGGGAGGGCCGGGAGAGACCCAGTACTTC. Protein product: CASSVGGLAGGPGETQYF.

V usage is TRBV9 and J usage is TRBJ2-7; D uncertain. Germline-derived CDR1 and CDR2 are SGDLS and YYNGEE. Trimming left V 0 bases short and J 3 bases short, with 7 bases between. The CDR3 is 13 residues long. The CDR3 reads CASSVGADYEQYF. The CDR3 DNA reads as TGTGCCAGCAGCGTAGGGGCAGACTACGAGCAGTACTTC. Full variable domain (rest looked up from reference TRBV9 and TRBJ2-7): DSGVTQTPKHLITATGQRVTLRCSPRSGDLSVYWYQQSLDQGLQFLIQYYNGEERAKGNILERFSAQQFPDLHSELNLSSLELGDSALYFCASSVGADYEQYFGPGTRLTVT.

Here the CDR3 reads CAWSASLADDYNEQFF. The CDR3 coding sequence is TGTGCCTGGAGTGCCTCCTTAGCGGATGACTACAATGAGCAGTTCTTC. The chain is built from TRBV30 and TRBJ2-1, with D possibly matching TRBD2 (6 bases). The V end was cut by 1 base, the J end by 3 bases, with 16 bases between. The CDR3 runs to 16 residues. Germline values: CDR1 GTSNPN, CDR2 SVGIG (reference sequence).

This clone has a single count. This chain connects TRBV5-1 to TRBJ1-2; D not resolved. This CDR3 has 14 amino acids. Between the trimmed V and J ends, which lost 1 base and 0 bases, there was a span of 7 bases. Germline V gene sequence: CDR1 SGHRS, CDR2 YFSETQ. The CDR3 spells CASSLRAANYGYTF. CDR3 nucleotides: TGCGCCAGCAGCTTGAGGGCAGCTAACTATGGCTACACCTTC.

The chain recombines TRBV5-1 with TRBJ2-7, with 8 bases that match TRBD2. The CDR3 loop spans 14 amino acids. V lost 2 bases, J lost 6 bases, and 7 bases stayed unmatched. In germline, CDR1 is SGHRS, CDR2 YFSETQ. DNA for the CDR3: TGCGCCAGCAGCTTCACTGGACTAGCAGCCGAGCAGTACTTC. Amino acids: CASSFTGLAAEQYF.

The chain recombines TRBV4-1 with TRBJ1-2; possibly TRBD1 for D (5 bases). The V gene lost 1 base and the J gene lost 4 bases, with 13 bases spanning the gap. Germline V gives CDR1 MGHRA, CDR2 YSYEKL. The CDR3 consists of 15 residues. CDR3 region: CASSQGAGTGYGYTF. The CDR3 DNA reads TGCGCCAGCAGCCAAGGGGCTGGGACGGGCTATGGCTACACCTTC.

This clone has a single count. Other DNA sequences in the same sample also yield this CDR3. V usage is TRBV2 and J usage is TRBJ2-3, with 8 bases aligning to TRBD1. This CDR3 spans 15 amino acids. Germline CDR1 and CDR2: SNHLY and FYNNEI. Trimming took 6 bases from V and 0 from J; bases not matched to a gene: 5. The CDR3 reads CASSPGTGSTDTQYF. The CDR3, as DNA: TGTGCCAGCAGCCCCGGGACAGGCAGCACAGATACGCAGTATTTT.

The gene calls are TRBV10-3 and TRBJ1-1; D perhaps matches TRBD1 (5 bases). The germline V and J ends were trimmed by 4 bases and 1 base, with 7 bases remaining between them. CDR3 length equals 13 residues. CDR1 ENHRY and CDR2 SYGVKD come from the germline V gene. CDR3 DNA: TGTGCCATCAGTGGTGGGACGAACACTGAAGCTTTCTTT. It is translated as CAISGGTNTEAFF.

The chain recombines TRBV5-6 with TRBJ2-3, with D perhaps TRBD1 (5 bases). Trimming pared 2 bases from V and 5 bases from J, leaving 12 bases between. The CDR3 contains 14 residues. In germline, CDR1 is SGHDT, CDR2 YYEEEE. CDR3 protein: CASSFPRTLDTQYF. The CDR3 nucleotides are TGTGCCAGCAGCTTCCCGAGGACATTAGATACGCAGTATTTT.

The rearrangement joins TRBV28 to TRBJ1-5; TRBD1 agrees at 7 bases. Germline CDR1 is MDHEN and CDR2 is SYDVKM. Trimming cost V 3 bases and J 2 bases; bases outside gene matches: 7. The CDR3 is 16 residues long. CDR3 region: CASSLGGTGGNQPQHF. The CDR3 DNA reads TGTGCCAGCAGTTTGGGCGGAACAGGGGGCAATCAGCCCCAGCATTTT.

The chain recombines TRBV7-2 with TRBJ2-1; the match to TRBD2 covers 9 bases. This CDR3 contains 17 residues. Per the germline V gene, CDR1 is SGHTA and CDR2 is FQGNSA. V was clipped by 3 bases and J by 6 bases; unmatched bases: 12. The CDR3 region has the DNA TGTGCCAGCAGCTTGCCGAGCGCGGGAGGGGGGTCCAATGAGCAGTTCTTC. It codes for CASSLPSAGGGSNEQFF.

The chain combines TRBV5-4 with TRBJ2-3; D is undetermined. The germline gives CDR1 SGHNT, CDR2 YYREEE (reference sequence). Trimming shortened V by 2 bases and J by 4 bases, and 5 bases separated the two germline ends. This CDR3 spans 12 amino acids. CDR3 in DNA: TGTGCCAGCAGCTTTGGACCAGATACGCAGTATTTT. Encoded protein: CASSFGPDTQYF.

The chain couples TRBV6-1 to TRBJ2-7; D is possibly TRBD1 (5 bases). Germline V gene data show CDR1 as MNHNS and CDR2 as SASEGT. This CDR3 contains 15 residues. V shed 3 bases and J shed 0 bases, with 12 bases lying between them. CDR3 nucleotides: TGTGCCAGCAGTGACCAGGGTATGAGCTCCTACGAGCAGTACTTC. This gives the protein CASSDQGMSSYEQYF.

V gene TRBV28 combines with J gene TRBJ1-2; TRBD1 aligns across 7 bases. The CDR3 totals 15 residues. CDR1 and CDR2 (germline): MDHEN, SYDVKM. The ends lost 2 bases at V and 7 bases at J; junction bases unmatched: 10. CDR3 DNA: TGTGCCAGCAGTTTAACCGGGACAGCAAATGCTGGCTACACCTTC. Its translation: CASSLTGTANAGYTF.